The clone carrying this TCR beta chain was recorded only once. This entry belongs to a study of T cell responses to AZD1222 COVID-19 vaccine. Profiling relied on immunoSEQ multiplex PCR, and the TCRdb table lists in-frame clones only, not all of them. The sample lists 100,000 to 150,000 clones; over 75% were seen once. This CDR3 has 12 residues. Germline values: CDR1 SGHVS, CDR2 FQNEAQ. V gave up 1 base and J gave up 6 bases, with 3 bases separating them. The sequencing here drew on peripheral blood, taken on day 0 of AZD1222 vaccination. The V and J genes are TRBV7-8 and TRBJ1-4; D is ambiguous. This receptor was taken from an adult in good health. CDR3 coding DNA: TGTGCCAGCAGCTTAGGGTATGAAAAACTGTTTTTT. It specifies CASSLGYEKLFF. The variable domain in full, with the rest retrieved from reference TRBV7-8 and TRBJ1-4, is GAGVSQSPRYKVAKRGQDVALRCDPISGHVSLFWYQQALGQGPEFLTYFQNEAQLDKSGLPSDRFFAERPEGSVSTLKIQRTQQEDSAVYLCASSLGYEKLFFGSGTQLSVL.